The entry below gives a single T cell receptor beta chain sequence along with its context. For sorted subsets, roughly 200 ng DNA per replicate equaled 30,000 or so T cell genomes. Libraries were prepared by immunoSEQ multiplex PCR; TCRdb keeps only in-frame clonotypes and omits some of them. This sample carries about 2 million clones, 95% of them seen once, and the ten largest clones take about 0.13%. This entry is derived from a study of shared clonotypes between healthy human individuals. The CDR3 has 18 residues. Adults of Caucasian background living in Nashville, Tennessee made up all donors. The rearrangement joins TRBV21-1 to TRBJ1-6. TRBV21-1 is termed a pseudogene. The clonotype was recovered from a young man in good health. Sequencing was performed on naive CD4+ T cells sorted from blood. Documented subset: CD45RA+ positively selected. The CDR3 DNA sequence: TGTGCCAGCAGCAAAGTAGCAGGCTCGGGCACCTATAATTCACCCCTCCACTTT. Translation: CASSKVAGSGTYNSPLHF.